This TCR beta chain came from a study of blood T cell repertoires in COVID-19. Germline V gives CDR1 MDHEN, CDR2 SYDVKM. The CDR3 is made up of 14 amino acids. V shed 6 bases and J shed 1 base, with 12 bases lying between them. Data came from immunoSEQ multiplex PCR; TCRdb stores just in-frame clones and leaves some out. This sample has about 200,000 clones; roughly nine tenths occur once, and the top ten carry 0.65% to 0.85%. The TCR originated in a man in his forties or fifties with acute or convalescent COVID-19. Sequencing input: peripheral blood. The rearrangement uses TRBV28 and TRBJ1-1; maybe TRBD1 (6 bases). CDR3 nucleotide sequence: TGTGCCAGCAGCTGGGCGGACAGGAACACTGAAGCTTTCTTT. It encodes CASSWADRNTEAFF. Full variable domain (remainder filled in from reference TRBV28 and TRBJ1-1): DVKVTQSSRYLVKRTGEKVFLECVQDMDHENMFWYRQDPGLGLRLIYFSYDVKMKEKGDIPEGYSVSREKKERFSLILESASTNQTSMYLCASSWADRNTEAFFGQGTRLTVV.